The 20 T cell receptor beta chains below were found in one sample sequenced in a study of technical replicates of blood from a few donors. The assay was immunoSEQ multiplex PCR, and TCRdb's table has in-frame clones only and misses some. The sample has about 91,000 clones, just under 95% seen once. Specimen: T cells isolated from PBMCs. Receptor source: a human donor in good health.

The chain combines TRBV5-1 with TRBJ2-2; D is unresolved. CDR3 length: 15 residues. Germline V gene data show CDR1 as SGHRS and CDR2 as YFSETQ. V gave up 4 bases and J gave up 1 base, with 11 bases separating them. The CDR3 protein is CASSPITRNTGELFF. The CDR3 DNA is TGCGCCAGCAGCCCGATCACAAGGAACACCGGGGAGCTGTTTTTT.

This clone was observed a handful of times. CDR3 amino acids: CASSDGRGPSPLHF. Written as DNA, the CDR3 is TGCGCCAGCAGTGATGGCAGGGGACCCTCACCCCTCCACTTT. The chain is built from TRBV10-1 and TRBJ1-6; a possible D gene is TRBD1 (6 bases). V gave up 3 bases and J gave up 10 bases, with 13 bases separating them. This CDR3 region has 14 residues. CDR1 and CDR2 from the germline V gene are WNHNN and SYGVQD (reference sequence).

This clone was found once. This chain uses TRBV21-1 with TRBJ2-7; no DNA check was done on the table's D call, TRBD2. TRBV21-1 counts as a pseudogene. The CDR3 totals 16 residues. DNA of the CDR3: TGTGCCAGCAGCAGAAGCCCGGGACTAGTACCATACGAGCAGTACTTC. It codes for CASSRSPGLVPYEQYF.

Worth noting for this clone: The sample contains more than one DNA sequence encoding this CDR3. For the CDR3, the DNA is TGCGCCAGCAGCTTAGGACAGGGGAGGGACTATGGCTACACCTTC. It specifies CASSLGQGRDYGYTF. This chain connects TRBV5-1 to TRBJ1-2; the match to TRBD1 covers 9 bases. The CDR3 covers 15 residues. Germline V lookup: CDR1 SGHRS, CDR2 YFSETQ. J was trimmed by 3 bases and V by 2 bases; bases with no gene match: 5.

This clone was seen a few times. The CDR3 loop reads CASSPPSGLAGQETQYF. In nucleotides, the CDR3 is TGTGCCAGCAGTCCACCGTCGGGACTAGCGGGACAAGAGACCCAGTACTTC. The chain carries TRBV2 and TRBJ2-5; 13 bases map to TRBD2. The CDR3 is made up of 17 amino acids. Germline CDR1 is SNHLY and CDR2 is FYNNEI. V lost 5 bases, J lost 2 bases, and 8 bases stayed unmatched.

The chain combines TRBV29-1 with TRBJ2-7; possibly TRBD1 for D (6 bases). CDR3 size: 14 residues. Per germline, CDR1 SQVTM and CDR2 ANQGSEA. V lost 2 bases to trimming and J lost 3 bases, with 14 bases between them. CDR3 coding DNA: TGCAGCGTTGAAACAGGGTTGGGGCTCTACGAGCAGTACTTC. This sequence encodes CSVETGLGLYEQYF.

This clone was seen a single time. Here the CDR3 DNA reads TGTGCCAGCAGCCGGGTGAGCTCTGGAAACACCATATATTTT. The encoded protein is CASSRVSSGNTIYF. The chain employs TRBV6-5 and TRBJ1-3; D not certain. Trimming shortened V by 6 bases and J by 0 bases, and 9 bases separated the two germline ends. The CDR3 has 14 residues. CDR1 MNHEY and CDR2 SVGAGI come from the germline V gene.

The rearrangement uses TRBV14 and TRBJ1-2; no clear D gene. V was trimmed by 6 bases and J by 2 bases, leaving 10 bases between them. The CDR3 runs to 13 residues. Germline CDR1 is SGHDN and CDR2 is FVKESK. Here the CDR3 DNA reads TGTGCCAGCAGTTCCACGGGGAACTATGGCTACACCTTC. Translating it yields CASSSTGNYGYTF.

The gene calls are TRBV28 and TRBJ2-3, with D uncertain. V was shortened by 5 bases and J by 2 bases, with 14 bases between the two germline ends. Looked up from germline, CDR1 is MDHEN and CDR2 is SYDVKM. This CDR3 region has 15 residues. DNA of the CDR3: TGTGCCAGCAGTCTTGGTGGGCTGATCACAGATACGCAGTATTTT. Translation: CASSLGGLITDTQYF. Variable domain in full (rest from reference TRBV28 and TRBJ2-3): DVKVTQSSRYLVKRTGEKVFLECVQDMDHENMFWYRQDPGLGLRLIYFSYDVKMKEKGDIPEGYSVSREKKERFSLILESASTNQTSMYLCASSLGGLITDTQYFGPGTRLTVL.

This chain links TRBV25-1 with TRBJ2-6; 11 bases match TRBD2. This CDR3 contains 17 residues. Germline CDR1 and CDR2: MGHDK and SYGVNS. The junction had 7 bases not matched to a gene; V was cut back by 6 bases and J by 3 bases. CDR3 sequence reads: CASSGTSGSGGANVLTF. The CDR3 DNA sequence: TGTGCCAGCAGCGGAACTAGCGGGAGTGGTGGGGCCAACGTCCTGACTTTC.

The V and J genes are TRBV11-3 and TRBJ1-1; D gene unclear. Germline-derived CDR1 and CDR2 are SGHNT and YENEEA. The ends were cut back, 6 bases at V and 0 bases at J, with 20 bases in the middle. The CDR3 has 17 amino acids. Here the CDR3 reads CASRRDFPLGLNTEAFF. The CDR3 nucleotides read TGTGCCAGCAGACGGGATTTCCCACTAGGCTTGAACACTGAAGCTTTCTTT.

This clone was recorded once. CDR3 sequence reads: CASSPLAASSYNEQFF. CDR3 DNA sequence: TGTGCCAGCAGTCCTTTAGCGGCTAGCTCCTACAATGAGCAGTTCTTC. This chain connects TRBV6-4 to TRBJ2-1; perhaps TRBD2 as D (6 bases). The CDR3 extends over 16 amino acids. The V and J ends lost 5 bases and 0 bases respectively, with 14 bases between them. Germline V gives CDR1 MRHNA, CDR2 SNTAGT.

This chain uses TRBV11-2 with TRBJ2-2; D ambiguous. V lost 5 bases and J lost 3, with 10 bases in between. Germline-derived CDR1 and CDR2 are SGHAT and FQNNGV. The CDR3 has 14 residues. The CDR3 loop is CASSHTQDTGELFF. DNA of the CDR3: TGTGCCAGCAGCCACACCCAGGACACCGGGGAGCTGTTTTTT.

This clone turned up a few times. This chain links TRBV21-1 with TRBJ2-1; the table's D call, TRBD2, has no DNA check behind it. TRBV21-1 is recorded as a pseudogene. This CDR3 spans 17 amino acids. For the CDR3, the DNA is TGTGCCAGCACCCCAGCGGGGACCGGTTGCTCCTACAATGAGCAGTTCTTC. This gives the protein CASTPAGTGCSYNEQFF.

The V gene is TRBV7-6, the J gene TRBJ2-7; TRBD2 matches at 13 bases. The CDR3 loop spans 19 amino acids. CDR1 SGHVS and CDR2 FNYEAQ come from the germline V gene. V lost 4 bases to trimming and J lost 3 bases; unmatched junction nucleotides: 15. The CDR3 DNA follows: TGTGCCAGCAGCTCTCCCGCCGGGACTAGCGGGGAGTTGGGCTACGAGCAGTACTTC. Translation gives CASSSPAGTSGELGYEQYF. The variable domain in full, completed from reference TRBV7-6 and TRBJ2-7, reads GAGVSQSPRYKVTKRGQDVALRCDPISGHVSLYWYRQALGQGPEFLTYFNYEAQQDKSGLPNDRFSAERPEGSISTLTIQRTEQRDSAMYRCASSSPAGTSGELGYEQYFGPGTRLTVT.

This chain links TRBV5-1 with TRBJ2-6, with TRBD2 matching 9 bases. CDR1 and CDR2 (germline): SGHRS, YFSETQ. The CDR3 length is 20 residues. The ends lost 4 bases at V and 0 bases at J; junction bases unmatched: 14. The DNA for the CDR3 is TGCGCCAGCAGCCTCCTCTATAGCGGGAGTTTCTACTCTGGGGCCAACGTCCTGACTTTC. Protein sequence: CASSLLYSGSFYSGANVLTF.

The genes are TRBV7-8 and TRBJ2-7, with a weak D call TRBD1 (6 bases). Germline CDR1 SGHVS, CDR2 FQNEAQ. CDR3 size: 15 residues. Trimming cost V 5 bases and J 4 bases, with 18 bases left between them. This CDR3 is CASSHPGRGIYEQYF. The DNA of the CDR3 is TGTGCCAGCAGCCACCCTGGCAGGGGAATTTACGAGCAGTACTTC.

The chain recombines TRBV6-5 with TRBJ2-1; 7 bases are a match to TRBD2. This CDR3 contains 11 residues. With 6 bases clipped from V and 9 bases from J, the junction kept 2 bases outside the gene matches. Germline CDR1 MNHEY, CDR2 SVGAGI. DNA for the CDR3: TGTGCCAGCAGCCGCGGGGGTGAGCAGTTCTTC. It translates to CASSRGGEQFF.

The genes are TRBV6-4 and TRBJ1-2, with D possibly matching TRBD1 (6 bases). The CDR3 length is 15 residues. Trimming stripped 0 bases from V and 2 bases from J, with 10 bases between. Germline V CDR1 and CDR2: MRHNA, SNTAGT. Here the CDR3 DNA reads TGTGCCAGCAGTGACTCTTCTACAGGGAACTATGGCTACACCTTC. It is translated as CASSDSSTGNYGYTF.

This chain connects TRBV5-1 to TRBJ1-4; tentative D call: TRBD1 (6 bases). V lost 4 bases to trimming and J lost 3 bases, with 16 bases between them. Germline CDR1 is SGHRS and CDR2 is YFSETQ. The CDR3 runs to 16 residues. The CDR3 is CASSSTGKIANEKLFF. The CDR3 DNA is TGCGCCAGCAGCAGTACAGGGAAAATAGCTAATGAAAAACTGTTTTTT.